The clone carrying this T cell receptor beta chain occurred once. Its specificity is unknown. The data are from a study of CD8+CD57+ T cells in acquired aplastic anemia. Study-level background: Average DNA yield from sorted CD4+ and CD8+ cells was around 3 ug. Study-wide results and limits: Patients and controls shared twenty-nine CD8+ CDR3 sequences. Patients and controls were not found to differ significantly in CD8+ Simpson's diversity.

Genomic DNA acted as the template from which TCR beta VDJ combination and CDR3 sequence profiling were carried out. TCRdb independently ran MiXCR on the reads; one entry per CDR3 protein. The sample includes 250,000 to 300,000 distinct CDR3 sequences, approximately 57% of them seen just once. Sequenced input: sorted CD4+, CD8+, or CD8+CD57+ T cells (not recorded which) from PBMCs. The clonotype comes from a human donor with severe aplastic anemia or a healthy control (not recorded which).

The DNA for the CDR3 is TGTGCCAGCAGCTCGACCAGGAGGGGAGAAGGCTACACCTTC. Protein product: CASSSTRRGEGYTF. The rearrangement joins TRBV7-2 to TRBJ1-2; D might be TRBD1 (5 bases). This CDR3 is built from 14 residues. Trimming took 4 bases from V and 8 from J, leaving 17 bases between them. CDR1 SGHTA and CDR2 FQGNSA come from the germline V gene.